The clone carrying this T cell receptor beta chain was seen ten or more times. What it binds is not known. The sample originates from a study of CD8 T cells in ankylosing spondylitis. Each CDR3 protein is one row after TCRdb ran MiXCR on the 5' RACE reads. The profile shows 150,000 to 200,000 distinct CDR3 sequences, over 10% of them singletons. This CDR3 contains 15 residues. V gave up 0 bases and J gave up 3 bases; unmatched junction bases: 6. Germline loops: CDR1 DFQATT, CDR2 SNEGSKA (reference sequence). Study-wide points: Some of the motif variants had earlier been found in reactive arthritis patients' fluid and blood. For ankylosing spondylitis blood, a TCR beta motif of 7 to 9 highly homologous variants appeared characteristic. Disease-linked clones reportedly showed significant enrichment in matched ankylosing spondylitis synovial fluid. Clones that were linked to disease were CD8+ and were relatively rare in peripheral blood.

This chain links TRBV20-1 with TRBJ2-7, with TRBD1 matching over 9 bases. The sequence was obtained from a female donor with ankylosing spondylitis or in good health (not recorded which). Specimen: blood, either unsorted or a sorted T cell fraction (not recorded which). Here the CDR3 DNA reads TGCAGTGCTAGAGAAGTATCGACAGGGGGCTACGAGCAGTACTTC. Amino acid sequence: CSAREVSTGGYEQYF.